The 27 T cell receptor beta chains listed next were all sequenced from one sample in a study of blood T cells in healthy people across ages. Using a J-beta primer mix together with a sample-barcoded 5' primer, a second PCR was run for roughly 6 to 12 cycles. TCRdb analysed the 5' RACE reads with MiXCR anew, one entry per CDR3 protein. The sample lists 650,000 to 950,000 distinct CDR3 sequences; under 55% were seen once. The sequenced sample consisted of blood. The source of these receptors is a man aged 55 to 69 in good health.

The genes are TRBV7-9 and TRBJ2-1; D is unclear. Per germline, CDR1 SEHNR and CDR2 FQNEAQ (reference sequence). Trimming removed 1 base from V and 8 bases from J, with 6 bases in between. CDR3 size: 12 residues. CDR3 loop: CASSLVSDEQFF. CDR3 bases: TGTGCCAGCAGCTTAGTTTCGGATGAGCAGTTCTTC.

CDR3 coding DNA: TGCAGTGCTAGAGATACACAGGGAGGAGGGTATAATTCACCCCTCCACTTT. It yields the protein CSARDTQGGGYNSPLHF. The rearrangement joins TRBV20-1 to TRBJ1-6; D is perhaps TRBD1 (6 bases). Trimming took off 0 bases at V and 4 bases at J, with 16 bases between the two ends. Germline loops: CDR1 DFQATT, CDR2 SNEGSKA (reference sequence). CDR3 size: 17 residues.

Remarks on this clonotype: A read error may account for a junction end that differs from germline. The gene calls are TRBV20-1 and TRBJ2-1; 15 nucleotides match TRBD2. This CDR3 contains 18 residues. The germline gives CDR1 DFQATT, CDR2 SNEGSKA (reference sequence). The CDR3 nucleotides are TGCAGTGCTAGAGCCGGACTAGCGGGGGGGAGCTCCTTCAATGAGCAGTTCTTC. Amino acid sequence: CSARAGLAGGSSFNEQFF.

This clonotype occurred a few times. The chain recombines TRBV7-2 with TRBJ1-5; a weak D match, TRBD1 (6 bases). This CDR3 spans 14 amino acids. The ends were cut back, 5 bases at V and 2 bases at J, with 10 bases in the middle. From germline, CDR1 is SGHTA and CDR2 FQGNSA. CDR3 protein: CASSDTGRNQPQHF. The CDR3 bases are TGTGCCAGCAGCGATACAGGGCGCAATCAGCCCCAGCATTTT.

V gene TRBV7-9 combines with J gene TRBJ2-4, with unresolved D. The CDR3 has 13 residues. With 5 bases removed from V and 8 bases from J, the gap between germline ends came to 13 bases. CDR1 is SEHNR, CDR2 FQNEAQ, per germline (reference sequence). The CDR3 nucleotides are TGTGCCAGCAGCCCGACCCGGCAAGACATTCAGTACTTC. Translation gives CASSPTRQDIQYF.

CDR3 residues: CASSQDSSGGYEQYF. In DNA, the CDR3 is TGCGCCAGCAGCCAAGATTCTAGCGGGGGGTACGAGCAGTACTTC. The chain uses TRBV4-3 and TRBJ2-4; 11 nucleotides align to TRBD2. The J call may be faulty, since TRBJ2-7 better matches the DNA end. This CDR3 spans 15 amino acids. From germline, CDR1 is LGHNA and CDR2 YSLEER.

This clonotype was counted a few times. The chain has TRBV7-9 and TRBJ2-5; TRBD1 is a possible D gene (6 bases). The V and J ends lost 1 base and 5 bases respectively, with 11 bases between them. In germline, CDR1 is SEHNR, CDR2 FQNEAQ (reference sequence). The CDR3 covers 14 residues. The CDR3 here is CASSLGQALETQYF. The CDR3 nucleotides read TGTGCCAGCAGCTTAGGACAGGCGCTTGAGACCCAGTACTTC.

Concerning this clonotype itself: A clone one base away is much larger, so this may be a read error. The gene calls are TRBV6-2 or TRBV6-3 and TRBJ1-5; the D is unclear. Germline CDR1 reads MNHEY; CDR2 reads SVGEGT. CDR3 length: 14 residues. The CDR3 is CACSQTPQARAQHF. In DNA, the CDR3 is TGTGCCTGCAGCCAAACTCCCCAGGCCAGAGCCCAGCATTTT.

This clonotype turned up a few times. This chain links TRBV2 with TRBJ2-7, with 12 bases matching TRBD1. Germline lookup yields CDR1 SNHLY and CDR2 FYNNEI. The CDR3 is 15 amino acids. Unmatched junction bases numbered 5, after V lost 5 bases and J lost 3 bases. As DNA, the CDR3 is TGTGCCAGCAGTACCGGGACAGGGGGCAACTACGAGCAGTACTTC. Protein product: CASSTGTGGNYEQYF.

The CDR3 DNA reads TGTGCCAGCAGACCGAGGGGGACGTGGGGCTACGAGCAGTACTTC. As protein: CASRPRGTWGYEQYF. The V and J genes are TRBV27 and TRBJ2-7; D might be TRBD1 (6 bases). Germline CDR1 is MNHEY and CDR2 is SMNVEV (reference sequence). V was clipped by 6 bases and J by 3 bases, with 18 bases between them. The length of the CDR3 is 15 residues.

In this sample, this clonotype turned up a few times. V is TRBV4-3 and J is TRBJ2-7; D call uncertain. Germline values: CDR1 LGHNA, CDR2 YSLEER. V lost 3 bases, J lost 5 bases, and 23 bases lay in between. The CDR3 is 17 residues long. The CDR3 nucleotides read TGCGCCAGCAGCCAGAGCCGAGTAAGCCTAGTGATGAACGAGCAGTACTTC. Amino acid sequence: CASSQSRVSLVMNEQYF.

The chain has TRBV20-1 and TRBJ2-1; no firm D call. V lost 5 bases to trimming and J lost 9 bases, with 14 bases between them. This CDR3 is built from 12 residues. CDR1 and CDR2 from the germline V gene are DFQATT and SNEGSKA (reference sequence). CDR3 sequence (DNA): TGCAGTGCTCAAAAGACACTGATTGAGCAGTTCTTC. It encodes CSAQKTLIEQFF.

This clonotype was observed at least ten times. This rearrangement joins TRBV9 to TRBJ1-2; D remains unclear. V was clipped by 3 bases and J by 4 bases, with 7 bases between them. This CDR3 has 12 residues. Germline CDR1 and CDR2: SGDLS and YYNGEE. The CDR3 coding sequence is TGTGCCAGCAGCGCGCAGAGCTATGGCTACACCTTC. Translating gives CASSAQSYGYTF.

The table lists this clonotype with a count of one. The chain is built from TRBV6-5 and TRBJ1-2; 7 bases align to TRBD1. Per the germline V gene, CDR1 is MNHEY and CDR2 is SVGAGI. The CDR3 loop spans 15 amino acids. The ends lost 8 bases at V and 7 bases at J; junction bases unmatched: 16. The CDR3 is CASRNNTGVNGGYTF. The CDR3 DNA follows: TGTGCCAGCCGAAACAATACAGGGGTAAATGGTGGCTACACCTTC.

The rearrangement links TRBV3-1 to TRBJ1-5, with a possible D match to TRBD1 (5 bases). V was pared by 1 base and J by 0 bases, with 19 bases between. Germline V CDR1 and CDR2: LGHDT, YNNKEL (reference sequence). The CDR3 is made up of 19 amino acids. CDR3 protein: CASSQGGRPEPGSNQPQHF. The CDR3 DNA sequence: TGTGCCAGCAGCCAAGGGGGCAGGCCCGAACCAGGTAGCAATCAGCCCCAGCATTTT.

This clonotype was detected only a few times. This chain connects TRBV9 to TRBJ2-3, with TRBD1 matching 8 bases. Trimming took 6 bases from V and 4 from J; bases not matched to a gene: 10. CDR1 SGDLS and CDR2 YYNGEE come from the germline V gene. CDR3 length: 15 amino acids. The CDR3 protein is CASTPDRVGPDTQYF. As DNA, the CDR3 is TGTGCCAGCACCCCGGACAGGGTTGGCCCAGATACGCAGTATTTT.

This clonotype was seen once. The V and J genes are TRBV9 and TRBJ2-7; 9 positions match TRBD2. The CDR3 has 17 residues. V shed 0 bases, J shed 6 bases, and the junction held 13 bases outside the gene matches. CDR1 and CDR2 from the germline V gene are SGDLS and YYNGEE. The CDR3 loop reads CASSVAGTSRGRGEQYF. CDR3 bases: TGTGCCAGCAGCGTAGCCGGGACTAGCAGGGGGAGGGGCGAGCAGTACTTC.

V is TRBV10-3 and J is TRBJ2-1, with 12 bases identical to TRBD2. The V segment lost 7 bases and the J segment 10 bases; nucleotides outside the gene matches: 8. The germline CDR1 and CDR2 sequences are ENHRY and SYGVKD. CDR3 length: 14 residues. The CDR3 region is CAITPTSGGGEQFF. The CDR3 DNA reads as TGTGCCATCACCCCGACTAGCGGGGGAGGAGAGCAGTTCTTC.

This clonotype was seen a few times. The CDR3 coding sequence is TGCGCCAGCAGCCAAACATACGTTGGAAGCACAGGGGGCGCGGATGGCTACACCTTC. It encodes CASSQTYVGSTGGADGYTF. The rearrangement joins TRBV4-1 to TRBJ1-2, with 9 bases matching TRBD1. There are 19 residues in the CDR3. With 2 bases clipped from V and 6 bases from J, the junction kept 19 bases outside the gene matches. CDR1 is MGHRA, CDR2 YSYEKL, per germline.

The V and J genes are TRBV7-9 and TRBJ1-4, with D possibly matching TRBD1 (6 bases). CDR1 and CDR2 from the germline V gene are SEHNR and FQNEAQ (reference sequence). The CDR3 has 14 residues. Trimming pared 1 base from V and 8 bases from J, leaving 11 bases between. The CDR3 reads CASSLDRDEEKLFF. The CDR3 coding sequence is TGTGCCAGCAGCTTAGACAGGGACGAGGAAAAACTGTTTTTT.

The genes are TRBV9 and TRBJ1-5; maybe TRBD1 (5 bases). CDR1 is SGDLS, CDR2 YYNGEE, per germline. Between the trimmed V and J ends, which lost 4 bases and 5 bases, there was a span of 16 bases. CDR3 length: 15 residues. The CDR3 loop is CASSPGTHPDQPQHF. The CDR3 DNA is TGTGCCAGCAGCCCCGGGACTCACCCCGATCAGCCCCAGCATTTT.

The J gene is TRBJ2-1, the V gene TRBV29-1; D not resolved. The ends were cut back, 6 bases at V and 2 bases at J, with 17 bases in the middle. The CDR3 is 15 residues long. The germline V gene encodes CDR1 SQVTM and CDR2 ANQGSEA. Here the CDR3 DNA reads TGCAGCGTAGGTCGACGATTAATCACCTACAATGAGCAGTTCTTC. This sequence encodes CSVGRRLITYNEQFF.

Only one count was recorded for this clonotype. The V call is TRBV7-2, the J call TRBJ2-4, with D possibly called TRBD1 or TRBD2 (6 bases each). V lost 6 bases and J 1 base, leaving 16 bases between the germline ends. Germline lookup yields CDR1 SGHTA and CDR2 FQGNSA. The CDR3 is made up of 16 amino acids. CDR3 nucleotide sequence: TGTGCCAGCAGTCCCGGGGGCCGGAGTGCCAAAAACATTCAGTACTTC. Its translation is CASSPGGRSAKNIQYF.

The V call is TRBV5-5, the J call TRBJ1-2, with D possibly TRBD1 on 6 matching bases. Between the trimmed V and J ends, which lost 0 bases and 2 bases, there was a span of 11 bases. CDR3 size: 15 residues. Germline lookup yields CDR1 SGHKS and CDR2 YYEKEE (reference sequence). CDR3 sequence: CASSLGVTGNYGYTF. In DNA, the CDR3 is TGTGCCAGCAGCTTGGGGGTAACAGGGAACTATGGCTACACCTTC.

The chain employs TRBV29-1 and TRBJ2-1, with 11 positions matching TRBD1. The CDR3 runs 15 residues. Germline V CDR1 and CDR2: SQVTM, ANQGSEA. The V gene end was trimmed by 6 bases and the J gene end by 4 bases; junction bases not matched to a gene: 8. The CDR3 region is CSVPGQGDWYNEQFF. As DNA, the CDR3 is TGCAGCGTGCCGGGACAGGGGGATTGGTACAATGAGCAGTTCTTC.

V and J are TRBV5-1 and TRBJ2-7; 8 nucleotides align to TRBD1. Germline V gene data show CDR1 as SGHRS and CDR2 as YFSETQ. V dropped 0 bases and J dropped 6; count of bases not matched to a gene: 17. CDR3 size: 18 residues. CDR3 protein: CASSLAWGRPQGVCEQYF. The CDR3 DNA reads TGCGCCAGCAGCTTGGCCTGGGGCAGGCCACAGGGGGTATGCGAGCAGTACTTC. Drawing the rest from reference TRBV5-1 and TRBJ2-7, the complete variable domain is KAGVTQTPRYLIKTRGQQVTLSCSPISGHRSVSWYQQTPGQGLQFLFEYFSETQRNKGNFPGRFSGRQFSNSRSEMNVSTLELGDSALYLCASSLAWGRPQGVCEQYFGPGTRLTVT.

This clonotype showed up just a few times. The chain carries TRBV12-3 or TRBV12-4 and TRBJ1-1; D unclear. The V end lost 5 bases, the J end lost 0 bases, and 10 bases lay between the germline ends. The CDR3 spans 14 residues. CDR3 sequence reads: CASSPYFMNTEAFF. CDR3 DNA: TGTGCCAGCAGTCCATATTTCATGAACACTGAAGCTTTCTTT.